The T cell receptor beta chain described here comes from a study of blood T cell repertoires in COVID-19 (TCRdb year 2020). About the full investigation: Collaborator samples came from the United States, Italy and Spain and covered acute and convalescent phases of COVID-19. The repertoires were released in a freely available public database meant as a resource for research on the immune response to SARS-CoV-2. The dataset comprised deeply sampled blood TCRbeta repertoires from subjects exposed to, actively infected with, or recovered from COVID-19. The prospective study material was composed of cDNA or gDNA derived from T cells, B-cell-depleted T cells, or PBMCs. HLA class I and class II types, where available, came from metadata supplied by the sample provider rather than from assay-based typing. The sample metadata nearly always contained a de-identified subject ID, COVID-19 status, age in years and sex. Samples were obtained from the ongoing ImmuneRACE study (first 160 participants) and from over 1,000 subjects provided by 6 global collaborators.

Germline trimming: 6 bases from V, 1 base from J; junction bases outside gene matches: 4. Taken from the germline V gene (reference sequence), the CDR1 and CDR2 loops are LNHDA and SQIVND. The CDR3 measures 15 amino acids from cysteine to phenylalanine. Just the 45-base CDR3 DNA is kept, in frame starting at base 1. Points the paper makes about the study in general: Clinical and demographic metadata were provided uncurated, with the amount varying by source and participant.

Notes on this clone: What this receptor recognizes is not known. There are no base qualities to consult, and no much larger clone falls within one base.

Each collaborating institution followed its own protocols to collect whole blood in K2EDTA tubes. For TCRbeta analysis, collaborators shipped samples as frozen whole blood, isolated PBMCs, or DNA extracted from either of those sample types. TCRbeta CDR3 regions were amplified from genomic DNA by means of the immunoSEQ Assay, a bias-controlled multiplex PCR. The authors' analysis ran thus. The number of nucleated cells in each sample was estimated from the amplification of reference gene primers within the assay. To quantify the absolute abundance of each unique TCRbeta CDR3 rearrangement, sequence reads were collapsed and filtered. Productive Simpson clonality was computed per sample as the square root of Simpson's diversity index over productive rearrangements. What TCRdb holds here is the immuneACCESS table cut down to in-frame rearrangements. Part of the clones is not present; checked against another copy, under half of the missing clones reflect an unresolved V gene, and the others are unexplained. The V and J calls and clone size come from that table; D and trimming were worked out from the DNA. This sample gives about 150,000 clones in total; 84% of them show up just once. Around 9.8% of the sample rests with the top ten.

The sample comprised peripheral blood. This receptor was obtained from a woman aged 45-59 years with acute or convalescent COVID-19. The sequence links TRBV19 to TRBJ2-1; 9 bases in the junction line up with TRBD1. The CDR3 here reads CASRAGTGSYNEQFF. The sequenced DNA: TGTGCCAGTAGAGCCGGGACAGGGTCCTACAATGAGCAGTTCTTC. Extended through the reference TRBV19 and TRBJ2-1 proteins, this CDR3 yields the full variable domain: DGGITQSPKYLFRKEGQNVTLSCEQNLNHDAMYWYRQDPGQGLRLIYYSQIVNDFQKGDIAEGYSVSREKKESFPLTVTSAQKNPTAFYLCASRAGTGSYNEQFFGPGTRLTVL.